This TCR beta chain was sequenced in a study of regulatory T cells in long-lasting Graves disease. V lost 6 bases to trimming and J lost 8 bases, with 16 bases between them. The CDR3 sequence is 12 residues long. From germline, CDR1 is DFQATT and CDR2 SNEGSKA (reference sequence). The time point: persistent/refractory GD, antithyroid drugs over 5 years with positive TRAb. Generation of the TCR library employed RNA extracted from PBMCs. Sequencing libraries for TCR beta were prepared with iRepertoire HTBI primers and Arm-PCR of CDR3 regions. Each CDR3 protein gets one entry after TCRdb re-called the multiplex PCR reads with MiXCR. Counted here are about 660,000 distinct CDR3 sequences, 30% occurring once; the ten biggest clones make up about 42%.

The source material was peripheral blood mononuclear cells (PBMCs), sampled when the disease was refractory, from a patient treated with antithyroid drugs. The clonotype was recovered from a female donor with Graves disease. This rearrangement joins TRBV20-1 to TRBJ1-2; D may be TRBD1 (6 bases). CDR3 region: CSAQGRGRGYTF. As DNA, the CDR3 is TGCAGTGCCCAGGGACGGGGGCGGGGCTACACCTTC.